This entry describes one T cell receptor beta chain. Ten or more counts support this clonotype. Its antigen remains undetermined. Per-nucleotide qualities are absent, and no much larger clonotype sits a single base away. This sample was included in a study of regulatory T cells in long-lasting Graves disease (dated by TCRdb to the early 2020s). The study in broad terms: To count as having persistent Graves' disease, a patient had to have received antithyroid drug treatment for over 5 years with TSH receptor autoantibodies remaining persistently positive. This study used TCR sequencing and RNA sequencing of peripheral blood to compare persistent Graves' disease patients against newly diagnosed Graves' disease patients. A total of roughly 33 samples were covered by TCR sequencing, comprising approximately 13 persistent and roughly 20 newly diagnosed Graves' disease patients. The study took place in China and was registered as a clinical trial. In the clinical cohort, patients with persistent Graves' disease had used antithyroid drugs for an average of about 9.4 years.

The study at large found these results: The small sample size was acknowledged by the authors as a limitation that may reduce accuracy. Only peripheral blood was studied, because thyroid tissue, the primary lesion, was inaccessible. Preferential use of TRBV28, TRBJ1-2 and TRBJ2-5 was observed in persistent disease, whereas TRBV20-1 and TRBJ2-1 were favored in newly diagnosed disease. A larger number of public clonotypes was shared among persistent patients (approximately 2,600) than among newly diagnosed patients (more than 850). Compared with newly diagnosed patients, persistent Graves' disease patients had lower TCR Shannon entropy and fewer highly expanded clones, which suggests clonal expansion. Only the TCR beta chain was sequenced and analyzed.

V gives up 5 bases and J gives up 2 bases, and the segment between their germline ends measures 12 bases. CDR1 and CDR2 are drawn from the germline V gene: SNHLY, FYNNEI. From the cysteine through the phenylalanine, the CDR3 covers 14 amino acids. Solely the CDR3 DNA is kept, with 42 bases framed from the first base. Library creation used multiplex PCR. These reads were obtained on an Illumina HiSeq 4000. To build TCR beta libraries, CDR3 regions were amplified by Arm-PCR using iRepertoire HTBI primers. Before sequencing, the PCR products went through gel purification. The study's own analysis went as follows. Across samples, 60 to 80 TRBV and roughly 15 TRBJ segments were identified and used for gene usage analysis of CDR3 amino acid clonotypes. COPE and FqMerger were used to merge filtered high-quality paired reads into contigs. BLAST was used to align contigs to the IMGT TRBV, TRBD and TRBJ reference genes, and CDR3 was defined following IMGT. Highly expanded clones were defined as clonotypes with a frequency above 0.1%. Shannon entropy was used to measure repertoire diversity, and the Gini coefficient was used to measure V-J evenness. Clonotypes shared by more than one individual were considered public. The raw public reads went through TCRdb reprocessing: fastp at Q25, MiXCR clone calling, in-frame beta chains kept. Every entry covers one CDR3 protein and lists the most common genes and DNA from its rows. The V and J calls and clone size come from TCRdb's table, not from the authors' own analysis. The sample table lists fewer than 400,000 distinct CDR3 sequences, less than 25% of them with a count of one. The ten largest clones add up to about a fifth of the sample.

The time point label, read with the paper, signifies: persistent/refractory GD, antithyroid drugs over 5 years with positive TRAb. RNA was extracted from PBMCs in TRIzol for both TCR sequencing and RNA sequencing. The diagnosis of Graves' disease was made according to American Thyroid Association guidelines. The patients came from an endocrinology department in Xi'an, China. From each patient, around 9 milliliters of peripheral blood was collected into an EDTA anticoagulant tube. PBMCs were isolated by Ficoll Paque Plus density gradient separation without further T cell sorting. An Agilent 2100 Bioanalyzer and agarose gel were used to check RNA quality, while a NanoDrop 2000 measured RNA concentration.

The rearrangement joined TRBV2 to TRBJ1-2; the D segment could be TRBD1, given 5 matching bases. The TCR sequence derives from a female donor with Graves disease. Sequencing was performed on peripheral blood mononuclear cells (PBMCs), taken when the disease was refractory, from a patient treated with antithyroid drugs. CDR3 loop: CASSPGGANYGYTF. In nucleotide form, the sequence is TGTGCCAGCAGTCCCGGGGGAGCAAACTATGGCTACACCTTC.